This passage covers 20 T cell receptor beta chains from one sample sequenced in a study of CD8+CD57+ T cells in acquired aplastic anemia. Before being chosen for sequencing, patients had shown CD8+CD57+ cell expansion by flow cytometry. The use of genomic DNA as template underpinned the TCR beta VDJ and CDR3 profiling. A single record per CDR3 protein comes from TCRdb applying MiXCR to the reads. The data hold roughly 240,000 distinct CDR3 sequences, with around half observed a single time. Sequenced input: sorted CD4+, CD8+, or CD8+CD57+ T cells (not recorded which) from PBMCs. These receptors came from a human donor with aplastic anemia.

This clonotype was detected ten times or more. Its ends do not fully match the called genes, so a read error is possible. The CDR3 DNA follows: TGTGCTAGCAGCGCCCCCTCAGCGGGGTCCTACAATGAGCAGTTCTTC. It yields the protein CASSAPSAGSYNEQFF. This chain joins TRBV7-7 and TRBJ2-1, with 7 nucleotides matching TRBD2. Germline loops: CDR1 SSHAT, CDR2 FNYEAQ (reference sequence). CDR3 size: 16 residues.

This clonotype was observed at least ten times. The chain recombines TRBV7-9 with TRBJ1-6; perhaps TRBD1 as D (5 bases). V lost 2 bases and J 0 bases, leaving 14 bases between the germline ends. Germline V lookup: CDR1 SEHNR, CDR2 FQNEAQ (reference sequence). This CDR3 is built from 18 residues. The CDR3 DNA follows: TGTGCCAGCAGCTTAAAGGACGGACAAAGCTCCTATAATTCACCCCTCCACTTT. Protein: CASSLKDGQSSYNSPLHF.

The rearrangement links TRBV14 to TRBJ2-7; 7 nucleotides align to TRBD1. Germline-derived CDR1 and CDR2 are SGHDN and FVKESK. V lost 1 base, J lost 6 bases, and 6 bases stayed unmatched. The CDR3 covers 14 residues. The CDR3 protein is CASSQGQGMVEQYF. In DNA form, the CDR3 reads TGTGCCAGCAGCCAAGGACAGGGAATGGTCGAGCAGTACTTC.

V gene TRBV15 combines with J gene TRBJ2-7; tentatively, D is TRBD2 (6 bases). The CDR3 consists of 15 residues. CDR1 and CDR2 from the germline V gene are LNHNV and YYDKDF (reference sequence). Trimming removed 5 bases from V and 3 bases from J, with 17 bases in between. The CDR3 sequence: CATSGRLAPSYEQYF. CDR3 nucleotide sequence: TGTGCCACCAGCGGGAGGCTAGCCCCCAGCTACGAGCAGTACTTC. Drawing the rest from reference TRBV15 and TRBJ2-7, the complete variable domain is DAMVIQNPRYQVTQFGKPVTLSCSQTLNHNVMYWYQQKSSQAPKLLFHYYDKDFNNEADTPDNFQSRRPNTSFCFLDIRSPGLGDTAMYLCATSGRLAPSYEQYFGPGTRLTVT.

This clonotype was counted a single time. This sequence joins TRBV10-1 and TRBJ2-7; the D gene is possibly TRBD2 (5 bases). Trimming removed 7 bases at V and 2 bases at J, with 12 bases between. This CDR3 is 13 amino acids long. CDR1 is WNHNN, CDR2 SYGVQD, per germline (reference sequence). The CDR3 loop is CASTAGGPYEQYF. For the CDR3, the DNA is TGCGCCAGCACCGCGGGTGGCCCCTACGAGCAGTACTTC.

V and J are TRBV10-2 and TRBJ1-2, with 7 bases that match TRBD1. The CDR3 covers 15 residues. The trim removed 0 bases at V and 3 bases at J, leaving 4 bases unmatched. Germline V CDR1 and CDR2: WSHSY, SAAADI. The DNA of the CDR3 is TGCGCCAGCAGTGAGTCGCAGGGGGTTGACTATGGCTACACCTTC. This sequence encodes CASSESQGVDYGYTF.

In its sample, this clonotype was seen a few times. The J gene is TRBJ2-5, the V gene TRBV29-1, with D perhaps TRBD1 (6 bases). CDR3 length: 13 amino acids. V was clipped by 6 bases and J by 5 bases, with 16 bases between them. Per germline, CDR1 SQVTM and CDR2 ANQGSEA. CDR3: CSVDPGTFETQYF. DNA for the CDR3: TGCAGCGTCGACCCCGGGACATTCGAGACCCAGTACTTC.

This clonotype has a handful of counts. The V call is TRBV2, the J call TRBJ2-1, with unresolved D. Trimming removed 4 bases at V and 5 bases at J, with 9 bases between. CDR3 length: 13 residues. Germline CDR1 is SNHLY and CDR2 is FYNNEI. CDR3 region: CASSAFLDNEQFF. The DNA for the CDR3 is TGTGCCAGCAGTGCCTTTCTTGACAATGAGCAGTTCTTC.

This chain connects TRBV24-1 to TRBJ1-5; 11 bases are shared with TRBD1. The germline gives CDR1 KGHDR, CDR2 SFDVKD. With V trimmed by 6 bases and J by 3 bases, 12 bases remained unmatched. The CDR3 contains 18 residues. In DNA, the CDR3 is TGTGCCACCAGTTGGTCGGGACAGGGGGTATGCAACAATCAGCCCCAGCATTTT. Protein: CATSWSGQGVCNNQPQHF.

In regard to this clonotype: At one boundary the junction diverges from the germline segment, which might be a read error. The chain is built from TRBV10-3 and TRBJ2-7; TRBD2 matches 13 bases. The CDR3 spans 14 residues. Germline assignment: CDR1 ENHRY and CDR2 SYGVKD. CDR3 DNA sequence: TGTGCCAGCAGTAGAGGGACTAGCGGGAACGAGCAGTACTTC. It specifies CASSRGTSGNEQYF.

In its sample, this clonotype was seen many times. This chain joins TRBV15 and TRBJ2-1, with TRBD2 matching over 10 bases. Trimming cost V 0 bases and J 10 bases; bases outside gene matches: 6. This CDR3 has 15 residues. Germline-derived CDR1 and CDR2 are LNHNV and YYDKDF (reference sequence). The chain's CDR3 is CATSRDPGTSEEQFF. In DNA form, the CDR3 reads TGTGCCACCAGCAGAGATCCAGGGACTAGCGAAGAGCAGTTCTTC.

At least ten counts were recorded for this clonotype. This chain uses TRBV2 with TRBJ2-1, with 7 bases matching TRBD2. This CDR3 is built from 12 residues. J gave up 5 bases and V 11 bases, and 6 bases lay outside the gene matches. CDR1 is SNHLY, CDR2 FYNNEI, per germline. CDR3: CAGGLVDNEQFF. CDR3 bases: TGTGCCGGAGGACTAGTGGACAATGAGCAGTTCTTC.

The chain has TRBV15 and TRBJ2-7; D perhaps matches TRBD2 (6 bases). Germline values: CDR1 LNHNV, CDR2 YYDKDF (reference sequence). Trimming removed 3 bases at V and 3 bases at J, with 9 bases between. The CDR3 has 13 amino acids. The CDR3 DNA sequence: TGTGCCACCAGCAGCTTGCGGGGCTACGAGCAGTACTTC. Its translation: CATSSLRGYEQYF. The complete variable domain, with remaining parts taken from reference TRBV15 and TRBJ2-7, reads DAMVIQNPRYQVTQFGKPVTLSCSQTLNHNVMYWYQQKSSQAPKLLFHYYDKDFNNEADTPDNFQSRRPNTSFCFLDIRSPGLGDTAMYLCATSSLRGYEQYFGPGTRLTVT.

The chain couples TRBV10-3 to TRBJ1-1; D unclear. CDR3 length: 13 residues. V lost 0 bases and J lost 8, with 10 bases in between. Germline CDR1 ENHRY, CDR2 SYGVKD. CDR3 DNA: TGTGCCATCAGTGAGTCGCTAATACGCGAAGCTTTCTTT. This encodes CAISESLIREAFF.

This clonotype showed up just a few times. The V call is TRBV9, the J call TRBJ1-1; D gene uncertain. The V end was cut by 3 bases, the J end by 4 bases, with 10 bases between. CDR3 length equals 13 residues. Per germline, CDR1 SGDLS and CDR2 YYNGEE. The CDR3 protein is CASSAGGSTEAFF. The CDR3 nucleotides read TGTGCCAGCAGCGCGGGAGGGTCCACTGAAGCTTTCTTT. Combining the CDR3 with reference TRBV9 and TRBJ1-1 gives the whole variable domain DSGVTQTPKHLITATGQRVTLRCSPRSGDLSVYWYQQSLDQGLQFLIQYYNGEERAKGNILERFSAQQFPDLHSELNLSSLELGDSALYFCASSAGGSTEAFFGQGTRLTVV.

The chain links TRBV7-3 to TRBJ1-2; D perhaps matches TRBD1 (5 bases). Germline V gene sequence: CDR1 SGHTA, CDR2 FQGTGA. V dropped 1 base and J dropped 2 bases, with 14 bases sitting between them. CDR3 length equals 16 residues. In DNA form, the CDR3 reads TGTGCCAGCAGCTTAATTCGGGGGAAAACGAACTATGGCTACACCTTC. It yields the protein CASSLIRGKTNYGYTF.

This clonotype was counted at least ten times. This CDR3 is CASSDTGTASYNEQFF. The CDR3 nucleotides are TGCGCCAGCAGCGATACTGGGACAGCTTCCTACAATGAGCAGTTCTTC. The chain joins TRBV5-1 to TRBJ2-1, with TRBD1 identical over 7 bases. Germline V gene lookup returns CDR1 SGHRS and CDR2 YFSETQ. The trim removed 4 bases at V and 1 base at J, leaving 8 bases unmatched. The CDR3 consists of 16 residues.

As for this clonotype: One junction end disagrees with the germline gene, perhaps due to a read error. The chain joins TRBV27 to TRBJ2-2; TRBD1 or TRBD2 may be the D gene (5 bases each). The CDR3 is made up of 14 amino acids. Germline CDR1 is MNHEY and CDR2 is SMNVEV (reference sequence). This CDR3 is CASSLAGYTGEPFF. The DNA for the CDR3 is TGTGCCAGCAGTTTGGCAGGGTACACCGGGGAGCCGTTTTTT.

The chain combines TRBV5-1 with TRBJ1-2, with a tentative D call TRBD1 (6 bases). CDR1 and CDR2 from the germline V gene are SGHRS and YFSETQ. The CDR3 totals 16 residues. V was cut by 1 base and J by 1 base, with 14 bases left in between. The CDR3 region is CASSLLKGDLNYGYTF. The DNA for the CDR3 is TGCGCCAGCAGCTTGTTAAAGGGGGATCTTAACTATGGCTACACCTTC.

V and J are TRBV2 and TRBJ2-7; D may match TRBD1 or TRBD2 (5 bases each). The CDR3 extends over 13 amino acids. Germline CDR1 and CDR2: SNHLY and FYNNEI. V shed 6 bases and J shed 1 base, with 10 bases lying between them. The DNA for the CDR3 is TGTGCCAGCAGGGGGACGGATTCCTACGAGCAGTACTTC. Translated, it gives CASRGTDSYEQYF.